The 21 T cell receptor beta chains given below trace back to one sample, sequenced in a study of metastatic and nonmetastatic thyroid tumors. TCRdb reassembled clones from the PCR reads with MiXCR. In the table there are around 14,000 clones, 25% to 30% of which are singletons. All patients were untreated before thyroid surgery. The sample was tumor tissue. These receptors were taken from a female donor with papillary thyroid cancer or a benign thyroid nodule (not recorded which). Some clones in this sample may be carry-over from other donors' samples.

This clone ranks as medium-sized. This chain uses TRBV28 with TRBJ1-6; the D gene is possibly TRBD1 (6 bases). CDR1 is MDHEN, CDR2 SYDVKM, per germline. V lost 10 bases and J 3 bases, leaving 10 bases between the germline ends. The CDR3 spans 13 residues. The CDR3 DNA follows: TGTGCCATCACAGGGAGCTATAATTCACCCCTCCACTTT. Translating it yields CAITGSYNSPLHF.

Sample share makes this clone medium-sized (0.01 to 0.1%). Here the CDR3 reads CASSSDPKTEAFF. DNA for the CDR3: TGCGCCAGCAGCTCGGACCCCAAGACTGAAGCTTTCTTT. The chain carries TRBV5-1 and TRBJ1-1; D unresolved. The germline gives CDR1 SGHRS, CDR2 YFSETQ. V was cut by 3 bases and J by 5 bases, with 11 bases left in between. This CDR3 comprises 13 residues. The full variable domain, completed using reference TRBV5-1 and TRBJ1-1, is KAGVTQTPRYLIKTRGQQVTLSCSPISGHRSVSWYQQTPGQGLQFLFEYFSETQRNKGNFPGRFSGRQFSNSRSEMNVSTLELGDSALYLCASSSDPKTEAFFGQGTRLTVV.

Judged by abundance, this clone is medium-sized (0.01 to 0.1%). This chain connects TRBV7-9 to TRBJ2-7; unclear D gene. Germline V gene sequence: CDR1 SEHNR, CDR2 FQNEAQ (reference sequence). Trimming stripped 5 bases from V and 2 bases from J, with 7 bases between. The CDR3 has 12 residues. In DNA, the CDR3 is TGTGCCAGCAGCCCGGCTCCCTACGAGCAGTACTTC. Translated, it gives CASSPAPYEQYF. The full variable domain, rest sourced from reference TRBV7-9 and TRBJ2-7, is DTGVSQNPRHKITKRGQNVTFRCDPISEHNRLYWYRQTLGQGPEFLTYFQNEAQLEKSRLLSDRFSAERPKGSFSTLEIQRTEQGDSAMYLCASSPAPYEQYFGPGTRLTVT.

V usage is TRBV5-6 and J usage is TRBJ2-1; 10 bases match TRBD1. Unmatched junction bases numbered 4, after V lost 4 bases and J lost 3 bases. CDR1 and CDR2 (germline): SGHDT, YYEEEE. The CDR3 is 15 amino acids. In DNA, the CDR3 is TGTGCCAGCAGCCTCGGGACAGGGGTCTACAATGAGCAGTTCTTC. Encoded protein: CASSLGTGVYNEQFF.

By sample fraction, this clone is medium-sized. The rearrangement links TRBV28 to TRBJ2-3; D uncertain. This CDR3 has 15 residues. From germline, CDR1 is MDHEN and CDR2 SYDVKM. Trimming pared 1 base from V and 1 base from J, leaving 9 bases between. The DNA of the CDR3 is TGTGCCAGCAGTTTATCCGGCAGCGGCACAGATACGCAGTATTTT. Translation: CASSLSGSGTDTQYF. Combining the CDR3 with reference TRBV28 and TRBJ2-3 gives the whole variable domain DVKVTQSSRYLVKRTGEKVFLECVQDMDHENMFWYRQDPGLGLRLIYFSYDVKMKEKGDIPEGYSVSREKKERFSLILESASTNQTSMYLCASSLSGSGTDTQYFGPGTRLTVL.

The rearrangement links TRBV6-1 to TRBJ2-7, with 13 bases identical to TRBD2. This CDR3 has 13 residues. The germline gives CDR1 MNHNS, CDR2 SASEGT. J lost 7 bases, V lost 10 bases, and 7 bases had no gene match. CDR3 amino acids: CAISLTSGREQYF. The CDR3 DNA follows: TGTGCCATCAGCCTGACTAGCGGGAGGGAGCAGTACTTC.

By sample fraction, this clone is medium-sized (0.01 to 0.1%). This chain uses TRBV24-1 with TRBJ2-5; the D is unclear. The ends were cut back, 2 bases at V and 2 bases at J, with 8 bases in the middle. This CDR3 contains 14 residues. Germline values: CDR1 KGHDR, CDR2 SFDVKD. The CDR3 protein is CATSDYPQQETQYF. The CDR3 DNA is TGTGCCACCAGTGATTATCCACAGCAAGAGACCCAGTACTTC.

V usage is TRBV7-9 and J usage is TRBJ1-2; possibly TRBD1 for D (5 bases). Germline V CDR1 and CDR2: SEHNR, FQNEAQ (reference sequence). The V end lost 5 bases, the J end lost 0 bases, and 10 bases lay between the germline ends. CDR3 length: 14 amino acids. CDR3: CASSPTATNYGYTF. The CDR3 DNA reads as TGTGCCAGCAGCCCGACAGCAACTAACTATGGCTACACCTTC.

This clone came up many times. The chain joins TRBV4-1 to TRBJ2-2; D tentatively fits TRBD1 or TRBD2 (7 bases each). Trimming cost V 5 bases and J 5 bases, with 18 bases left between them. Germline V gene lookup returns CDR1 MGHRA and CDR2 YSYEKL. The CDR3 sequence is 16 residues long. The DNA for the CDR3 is TGCGCCAGCAGCGATCAGGGGGAGGGTCGGACCGGGGAGCTGTTTTTT. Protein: CASSDQGEGRTGELFF.

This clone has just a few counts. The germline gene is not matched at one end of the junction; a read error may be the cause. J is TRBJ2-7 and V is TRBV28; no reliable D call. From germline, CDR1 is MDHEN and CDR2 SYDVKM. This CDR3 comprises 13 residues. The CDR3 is CSSTATPPWEQYF. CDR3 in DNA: TGTTCCAGCACTGCGACCCCTCCCTGGGAGCAGTACTTC.

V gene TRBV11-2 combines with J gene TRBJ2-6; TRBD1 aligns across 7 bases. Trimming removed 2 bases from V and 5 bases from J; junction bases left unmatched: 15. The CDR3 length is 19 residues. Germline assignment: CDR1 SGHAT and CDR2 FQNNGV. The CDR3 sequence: CASSLWQQGSQSWANVLTF. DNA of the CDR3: TGTGCCAGCAGCTTATGGCAACAGGGGTCTCAATCTTGGGCCAACGTCCTGACTTTC.

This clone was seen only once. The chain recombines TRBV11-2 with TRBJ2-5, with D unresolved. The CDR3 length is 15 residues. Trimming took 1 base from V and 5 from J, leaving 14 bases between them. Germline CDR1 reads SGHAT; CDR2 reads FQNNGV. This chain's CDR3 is CASSLVGGQRETQYF. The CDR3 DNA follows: TGTGCCAGCAGCTTAGTGGGTGGGCAGAGGGAGACCCAGTACTTC.

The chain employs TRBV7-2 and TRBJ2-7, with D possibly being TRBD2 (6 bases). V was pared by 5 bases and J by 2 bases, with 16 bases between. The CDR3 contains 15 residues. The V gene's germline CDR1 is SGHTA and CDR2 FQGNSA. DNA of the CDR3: TGTGCCAGCAGCGTTAATCGTGCGGGGACCTACGAGCAGTACTTC. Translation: CASSVNRAGTYEQYF.

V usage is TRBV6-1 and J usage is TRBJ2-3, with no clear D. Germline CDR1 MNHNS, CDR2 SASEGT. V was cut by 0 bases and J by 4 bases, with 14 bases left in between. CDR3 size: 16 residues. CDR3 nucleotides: TGTGCCAGCAGTGAAGCGCCCTTCTATGGCGCAGATACGCAGTATTTT. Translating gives CASSEAPFYGADTQYF.

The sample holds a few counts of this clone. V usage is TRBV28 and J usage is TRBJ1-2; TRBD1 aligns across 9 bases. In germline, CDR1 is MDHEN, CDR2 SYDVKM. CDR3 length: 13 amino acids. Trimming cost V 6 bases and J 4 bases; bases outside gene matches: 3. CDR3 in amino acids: CASSRTGVYGYTF. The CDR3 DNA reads TGTGCCAGCAGCAGGACAGGGGTCTATGGCTACACCTTC.

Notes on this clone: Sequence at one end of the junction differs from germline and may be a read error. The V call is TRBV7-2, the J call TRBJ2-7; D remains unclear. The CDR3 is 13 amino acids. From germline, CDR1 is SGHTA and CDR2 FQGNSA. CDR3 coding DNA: TGTGCCAGCAGCTTAAGCTCCTCCCACGAGCAGTACTTC. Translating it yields CASSLSSSHEQYF.

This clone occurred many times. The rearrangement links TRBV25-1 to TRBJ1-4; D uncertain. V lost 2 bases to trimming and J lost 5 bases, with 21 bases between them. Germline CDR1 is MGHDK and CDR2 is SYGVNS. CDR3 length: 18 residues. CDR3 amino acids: CASSERPRGRTENEKLFF. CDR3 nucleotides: TGTGCCAGCAGTGAAAGGCCTCGGGGTCGGACGGAAAATGAAAAACTGTTTTTT. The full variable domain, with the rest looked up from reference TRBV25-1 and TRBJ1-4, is EADIYQTPRYLVIGTGKKITLECSQTMGHDKMYWYQQDPGMELHLIHYSYGVNSTEKGDLSSESTVSRIRTEHFPLTLESARPSHTSQYLCASSERPRGRTENEKLFFGSGTQLSVL.

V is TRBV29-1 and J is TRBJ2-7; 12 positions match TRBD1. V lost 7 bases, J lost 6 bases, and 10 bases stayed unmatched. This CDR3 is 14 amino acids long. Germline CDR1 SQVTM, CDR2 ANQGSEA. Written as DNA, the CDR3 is TGCAGCGCACTCCCGGGACAGGGGGCCCGCGAGCAGTACTTC. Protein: CSALPGQGAREQYF.

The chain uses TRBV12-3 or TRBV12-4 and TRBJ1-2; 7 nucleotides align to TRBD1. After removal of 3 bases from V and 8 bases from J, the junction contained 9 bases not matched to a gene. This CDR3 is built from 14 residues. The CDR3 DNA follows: TGTGCCAGCAGTTTCGGGACAGAGGTAGGCGGCTACACCTTC. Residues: CASSFGTEVGGYTF.

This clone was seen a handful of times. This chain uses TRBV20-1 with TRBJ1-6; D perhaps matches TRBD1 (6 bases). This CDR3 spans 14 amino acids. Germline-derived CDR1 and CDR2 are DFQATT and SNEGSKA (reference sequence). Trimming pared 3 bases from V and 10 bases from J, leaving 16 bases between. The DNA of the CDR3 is TGCAGTGCTAGGGGAACAGGGTGGGGATCACCCCTCCACTTT. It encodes CSARGTGWGSPLHF.

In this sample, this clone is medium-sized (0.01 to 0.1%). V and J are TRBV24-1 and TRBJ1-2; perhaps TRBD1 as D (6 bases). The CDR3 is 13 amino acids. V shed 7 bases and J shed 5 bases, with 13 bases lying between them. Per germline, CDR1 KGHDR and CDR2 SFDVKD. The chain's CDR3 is CATSQGTSYGYTF. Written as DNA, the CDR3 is TGTGCCACCAGCCAGGGGACATCGTATGGCTACACCTTC.